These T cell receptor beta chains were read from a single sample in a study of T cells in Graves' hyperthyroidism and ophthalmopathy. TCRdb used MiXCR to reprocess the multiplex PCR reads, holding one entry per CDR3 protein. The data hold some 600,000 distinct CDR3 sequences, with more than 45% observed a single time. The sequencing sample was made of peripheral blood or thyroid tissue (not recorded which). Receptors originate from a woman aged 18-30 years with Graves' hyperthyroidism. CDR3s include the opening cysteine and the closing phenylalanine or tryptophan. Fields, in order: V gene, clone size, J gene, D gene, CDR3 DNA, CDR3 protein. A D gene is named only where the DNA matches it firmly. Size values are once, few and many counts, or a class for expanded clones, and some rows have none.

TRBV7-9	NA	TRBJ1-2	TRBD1	TGTGCCAGCAGCTTCACGGGGACAGCTAACTATGGCTGCACCTTC	CASSFTGTANYGCTF
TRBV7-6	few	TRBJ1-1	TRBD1	TGCGCCAGCAGCCAAGCGACAGGGGTGTACGCTGAAGCTTTCTTT	CASSQATGVYAEAFF
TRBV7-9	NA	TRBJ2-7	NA	TGTGCCAGCAGCTTAGTCGACAGGCGCTACGAGCAGTACTTC	CASSLVDRRYEQYF
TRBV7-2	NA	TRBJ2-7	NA	TGTGCCAGCAGCAGAGGGACCTTCTCCGACGAGCAGTACTTC	CASSRGTFSDEQYF
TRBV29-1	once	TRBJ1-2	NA	TGCAGCGTTGGAGGCAGGGCAGTTAAAGGCTACACCTTC	CSVGGRAVKGYTF
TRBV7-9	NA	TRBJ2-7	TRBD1	TGTGCCAGCAACGACAGGGGCCAATCCTACGAGCAGTACTTC	CASNDRGQSYEQYF
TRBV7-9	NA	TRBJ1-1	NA	TGTGCCAGCAGCGCCGGATGGGACACTGAAGCTTTCTTT	CASSAGWDTEAFF
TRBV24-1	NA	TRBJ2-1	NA	TGTGCCACCAGGGTAAATTTGGGTTATGAGCAGTTCTTC	CATRVNLGYEQFF
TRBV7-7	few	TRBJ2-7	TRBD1	TGTGCCAGCAGCTTAGTGAACCGGGACAGGGGAAATCACGAGCAGTACTTC	CASSLVNRDRGNHEQYF
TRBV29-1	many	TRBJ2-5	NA	TGCAGCGCCCGGCCGAGGGGTCCACAAGAGACCCAGTACTTC	CSARPRGPQETQYF
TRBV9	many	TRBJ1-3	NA	TGTGCCAGCAGCGAAGGACGGAATGCAGGGAACACCATATATTTT	CASSEGRNAGNTIYF
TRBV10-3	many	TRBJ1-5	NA	TGTGCCATCAGTGAGACAGCGTCAAATCAGCCCCAGCATTTT	CAISETASNQPQHF
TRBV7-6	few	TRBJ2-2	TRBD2	TGTGCCAGCAGTCAAACGGGGGGGTCTGGCACCGGGGAGCTGTTTTTT	CASSQTGGSGTGELFF
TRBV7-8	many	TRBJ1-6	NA	TGTGCCAGCAGCTTACGCTCGAGGGCAGGGGAAAATTCACCCCTCCACTTT	CASSLRSRAGENSPLHF
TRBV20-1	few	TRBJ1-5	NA	TGCAGTGCCACAAATCCTTCACAGGGAATCCAGCCCCAGCATTTT	CSATNPSQGIQPQHF
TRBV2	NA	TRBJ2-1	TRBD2	TGTGCCAGCAGTGAGGAACTAGCGGGGGTCAATGAGCAGTTCTTC	CASSEELAGVNEQFF
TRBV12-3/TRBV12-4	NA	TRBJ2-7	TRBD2	TGTGCCAGCACCATGGGACTAATCTACGAGCAGTACTTC	CASTMGLIYEQYF
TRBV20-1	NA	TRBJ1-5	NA	TGCAGTGCTGTAACGGGACTTATTAGCAATCAGCCCCAGCATTTT	CSAVTGLISNQPQHF
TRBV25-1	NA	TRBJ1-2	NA	TGTGCCAGCAACTTGGTTCCACATAACTATGGCTACACCTTC	CASNLVPHNYGYTF
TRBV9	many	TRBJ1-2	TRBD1	TGTGCCAGCAGCGTCTTAAAGGGGGCACACACCTTC	CASSVLKGAHTF
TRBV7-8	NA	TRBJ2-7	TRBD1	TGTGCCAGCAGTCTCGGGACAGGGGGCCCCTACGAGCAGTACTTC	CASSLGTGGPYEQYF
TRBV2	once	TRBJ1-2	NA	TGTGCCAGCAGTGAAAACAATAGGGGTGGCTACACCTTC	CASSENNRGGYTF
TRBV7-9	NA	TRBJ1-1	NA	TGTGCCAGCAGCCGGACACATTCGAACACTGAAGCTTTCTTT	CASSRTHSNTEAFF
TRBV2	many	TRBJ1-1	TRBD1	TGTGCCAGCGATTTCCAGGGGGATCACATGAACACTGAAGCTTTCTTT	CASDFQGDHMNTEAFF
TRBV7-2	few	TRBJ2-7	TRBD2	TGTGCCAGCAGCTTGGCTACTAGCGAAGACGAGCAGTACTTC	CASSLATSEDEQYF
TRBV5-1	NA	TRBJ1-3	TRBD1	TGCGCCAGCAGCTCCGGGACAGGGCACGGAAACACCATATATTTT	CASSSGTGHGNTIYF
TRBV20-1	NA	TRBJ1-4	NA	TGCAGTGCTATTACCGGGTCTTCTAATGAAAAACTGTTTTTT	CSAITGSSNEKLFF
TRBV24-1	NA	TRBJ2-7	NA	TGTGCCACCAGAGGGGTGGGTCGAGACGAGCAGTACTTC	CATRGVGRDEQYF
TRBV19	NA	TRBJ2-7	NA	TGTGCCACCCCCAGGGGATCCCCTCTCTACGAGCAGTACTTC	CATPRGSPLYEQYF
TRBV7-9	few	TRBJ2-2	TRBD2	TGTGCCAGCAGCTTATTCGGGAGGCGGAACACCGGGGAGCTGTTTTTT	CASSLFGRRNTGELFF
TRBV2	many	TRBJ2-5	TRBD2	TGTGCCAGCGGGCGGGAGGGCCAAGAGACCCAGTACTTC	CASGREGQETQYF
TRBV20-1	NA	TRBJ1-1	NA	TGCAGTGCTATTCGACATACGGGGACTGAAGCTTTCTTT	CSAIRHTGTEAFF
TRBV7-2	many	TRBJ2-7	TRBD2	TGTGCCAGCAGCACTCTAGCGGGAGGCAACGAGCAGTACTTC	CASSTLAGGNEQYF